This T cell receptor (beta chain) came from a study of shared clonotypes between healthy human individuals. CD45RO-negative, CCR7-positively selected cells formed the naive CD8 fraction, excluding terminally differentiated effector memory CD45RA+ cells. Sequencing used immunoSEQ multiplex PCR; TCRdb keeps in-frame clones, though not all of them. Of under 1 million clones in the sample, roughly 96% were seen once. The CDR3 is 15 amino acids. Germline CDR1 reads MNHEY; CDR2 reads SMNVEV (reference sequence). The V and J ends lost 6 bases and 3 bases, in that order; junction bases with no gene match: 8. On this clone: Its target is not known.

General study points: The expectation was that sequencing depth would affect clonotype sharing among donors.

The clonotype originates from a man aged 25 to 40 in good health. The source material was naive CD8+ T cells sorted from blood. This chain uses TRBV27 with TRBJ2-7; 10 bases align to TRBD2. DNA of the CDR3: TGTGCCAGCAGCTCGAACGGACTAGCGGACTACGAGCAGTACTTC. It codes for CASSSNGLADYEQYF.